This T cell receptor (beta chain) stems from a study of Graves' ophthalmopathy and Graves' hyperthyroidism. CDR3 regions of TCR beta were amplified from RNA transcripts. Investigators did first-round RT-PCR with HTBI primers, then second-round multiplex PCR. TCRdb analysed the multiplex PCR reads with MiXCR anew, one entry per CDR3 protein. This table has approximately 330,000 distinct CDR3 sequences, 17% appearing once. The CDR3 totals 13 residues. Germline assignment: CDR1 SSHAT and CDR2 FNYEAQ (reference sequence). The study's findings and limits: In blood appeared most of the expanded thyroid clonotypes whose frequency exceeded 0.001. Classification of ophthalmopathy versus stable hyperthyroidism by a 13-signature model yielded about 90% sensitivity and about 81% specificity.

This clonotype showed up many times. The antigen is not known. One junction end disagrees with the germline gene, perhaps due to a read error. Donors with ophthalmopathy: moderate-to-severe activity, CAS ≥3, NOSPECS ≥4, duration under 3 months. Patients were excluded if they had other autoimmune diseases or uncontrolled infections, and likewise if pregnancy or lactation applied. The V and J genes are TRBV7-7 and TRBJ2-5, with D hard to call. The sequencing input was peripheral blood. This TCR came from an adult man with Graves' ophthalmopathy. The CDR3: CASSTQDQETQYF. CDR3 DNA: TGTGCTAGCAGCACCCAGGACCAAGAGACCCAGTACTTC.